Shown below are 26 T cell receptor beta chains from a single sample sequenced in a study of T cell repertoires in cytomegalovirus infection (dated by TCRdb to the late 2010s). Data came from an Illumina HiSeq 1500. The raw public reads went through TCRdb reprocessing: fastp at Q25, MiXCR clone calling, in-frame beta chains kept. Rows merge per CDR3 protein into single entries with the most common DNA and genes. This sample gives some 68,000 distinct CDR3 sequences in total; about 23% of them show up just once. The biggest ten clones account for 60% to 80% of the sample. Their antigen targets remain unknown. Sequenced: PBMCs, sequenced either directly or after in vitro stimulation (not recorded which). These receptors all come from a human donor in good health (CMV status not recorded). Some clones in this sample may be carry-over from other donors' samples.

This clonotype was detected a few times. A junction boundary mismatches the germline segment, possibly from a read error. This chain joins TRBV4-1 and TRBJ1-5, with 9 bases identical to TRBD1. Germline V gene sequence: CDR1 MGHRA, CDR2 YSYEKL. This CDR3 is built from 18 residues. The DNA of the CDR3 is TGCGCCAGCAGCCAAGATAAACAGGGGGCAAATAGCGATCAGCCCCAGCATTTT. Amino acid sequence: CASSQDKQGANSDQPQHF.

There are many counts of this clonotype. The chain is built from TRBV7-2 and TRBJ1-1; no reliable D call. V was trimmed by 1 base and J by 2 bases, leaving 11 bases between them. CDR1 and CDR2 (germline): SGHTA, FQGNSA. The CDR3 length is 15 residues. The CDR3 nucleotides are TGTGCCAGCAGCTTAGAATATACAGCAAACACTGAAGCTTTCTTT. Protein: CASSLEYTANTEAFF.

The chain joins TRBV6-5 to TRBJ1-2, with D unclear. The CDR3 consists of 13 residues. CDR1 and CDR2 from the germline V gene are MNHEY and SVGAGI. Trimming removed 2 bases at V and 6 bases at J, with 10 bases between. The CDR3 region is CASSYRVRDGYTF. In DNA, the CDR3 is TGTGCCAGCAGTTACAGGGTTAGGGATGGCTACACCTTC.

This CDR3 is CASSVGLAGVNEQFF. DNA of the CDR3: TGTGCCAGCAGCGTCGGACTAGCGGGAGTGAATGAGCAGTTCTTC. This chain joins TRBV11-1 and TRBJ2-1; 13 bases match TRBD2. The CDR3 contains 15 residues. The junction had 5 bases not matched to a gene; V was cut back by 5 bases and J by 7 bases. Germline V gene sequence: CDR1 SGHAT, CDR2 FQDESV (reference sequence).

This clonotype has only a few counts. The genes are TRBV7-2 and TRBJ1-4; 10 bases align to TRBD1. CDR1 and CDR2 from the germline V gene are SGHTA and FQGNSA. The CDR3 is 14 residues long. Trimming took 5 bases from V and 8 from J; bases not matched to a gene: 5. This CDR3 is CASSTRTGGEKLFF. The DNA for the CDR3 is TGTGCCAGCAGCACTCGGACAGGGGGGGAAAAACTGTTTTTT.

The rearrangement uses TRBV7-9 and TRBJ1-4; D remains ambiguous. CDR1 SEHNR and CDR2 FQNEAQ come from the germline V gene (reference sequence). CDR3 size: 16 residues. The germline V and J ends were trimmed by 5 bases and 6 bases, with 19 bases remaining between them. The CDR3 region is CASSTRGEGSHEKLFF. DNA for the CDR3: TGTGCCAGCAGCACACGGGGAGAGGGTTCTCATGAAAAACTGTTTTTT.

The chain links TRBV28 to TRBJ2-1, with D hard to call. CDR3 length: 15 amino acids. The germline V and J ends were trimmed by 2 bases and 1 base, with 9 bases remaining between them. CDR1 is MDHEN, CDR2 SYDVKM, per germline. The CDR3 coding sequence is TGTGCCAGCAGTTTACCCGCAGCTTCCTACAATGAGCAGTTCTTC. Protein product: CASSLPAASYNEQFF.

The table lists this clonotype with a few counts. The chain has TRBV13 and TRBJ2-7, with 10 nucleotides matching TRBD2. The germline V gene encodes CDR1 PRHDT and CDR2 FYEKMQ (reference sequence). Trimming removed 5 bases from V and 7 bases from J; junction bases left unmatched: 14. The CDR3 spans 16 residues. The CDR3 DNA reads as TGTGCCAGCAGCATCACCGGGACTAGCGATATTCGGGAGCAGTACTTC. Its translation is CASSITGTSDIREQYF.

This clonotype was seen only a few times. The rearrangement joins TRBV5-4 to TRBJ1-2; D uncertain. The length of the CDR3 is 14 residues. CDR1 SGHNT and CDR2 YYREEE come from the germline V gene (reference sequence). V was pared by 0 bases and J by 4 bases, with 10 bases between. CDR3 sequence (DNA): TGTGCCAGCAGCTTGGCCTCGAGCAGCTATGGCTACACCTTC. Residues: CASSLASSSYGYTF.

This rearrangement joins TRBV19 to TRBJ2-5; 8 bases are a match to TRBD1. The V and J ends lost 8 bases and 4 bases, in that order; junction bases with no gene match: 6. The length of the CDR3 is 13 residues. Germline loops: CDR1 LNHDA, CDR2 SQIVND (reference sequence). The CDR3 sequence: CASSDRVGETQYF. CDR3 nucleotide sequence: TGTGCCAGTTCGGACAGGGTTGGAGAGACCCAGTACTTC.

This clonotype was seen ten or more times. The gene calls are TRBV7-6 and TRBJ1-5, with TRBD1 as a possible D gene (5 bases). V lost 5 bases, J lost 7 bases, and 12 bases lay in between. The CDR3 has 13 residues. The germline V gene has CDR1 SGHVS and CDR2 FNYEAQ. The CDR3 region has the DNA TGTGCCAGCAGCGAGGTGGGGGAACAGCCCCAGCATTTT. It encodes CASSEVGEQPQHF.

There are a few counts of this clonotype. The CDR3 here is CAISDLKTDTQYF. CDR3 DNA sequence: TGTGCCATCAGTGACCTAAAGACAGATACGCAGTATTTT. The V call is TRBV10-3, the J call TRBJ2-3; D call uncertain. Germline CDR1 is ENHRY and CDR2 is SYGVKD. The CDR3 contains 13 residues. Trimming removed 3 bases from V and 3 bases from J, with 7 bases in between.

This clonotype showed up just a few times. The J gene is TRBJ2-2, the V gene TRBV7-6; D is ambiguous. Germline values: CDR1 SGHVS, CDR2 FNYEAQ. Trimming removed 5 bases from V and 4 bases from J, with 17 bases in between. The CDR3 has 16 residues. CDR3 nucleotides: TGTGCCAGCAGCGCGCCTGAGCCCAGGATCACCGGGGAGCTGTTTTTT. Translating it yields CASSAPEPRITGELFF.

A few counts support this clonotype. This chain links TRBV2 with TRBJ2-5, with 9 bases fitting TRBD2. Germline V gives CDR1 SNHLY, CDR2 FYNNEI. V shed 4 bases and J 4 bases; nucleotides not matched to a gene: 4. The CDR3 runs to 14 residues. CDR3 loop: CASSVSGGGETQYF. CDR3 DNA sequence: TGTGCCAGCAGTGTTAGCGGGGGAGGAGAGACCCAGTACTTC.

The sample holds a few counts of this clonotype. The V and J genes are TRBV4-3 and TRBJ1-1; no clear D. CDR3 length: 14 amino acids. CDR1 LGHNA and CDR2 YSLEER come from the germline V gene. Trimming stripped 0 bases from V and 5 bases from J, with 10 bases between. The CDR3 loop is CASSQEDRRTEAFF. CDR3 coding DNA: TGCGCCAGCAGCCAAGAAGATCGGAGGACTGAAGCTTTCTTT.

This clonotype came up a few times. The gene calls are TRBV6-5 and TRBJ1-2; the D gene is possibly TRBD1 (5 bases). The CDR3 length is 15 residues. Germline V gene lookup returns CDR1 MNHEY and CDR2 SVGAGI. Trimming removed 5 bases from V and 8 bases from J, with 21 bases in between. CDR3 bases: TGTGCCAGCAGTCAGTTTTCCGGAGGGGCGGTAGGCTACACCTTC. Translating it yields CASSQFSGGAVGYTF.

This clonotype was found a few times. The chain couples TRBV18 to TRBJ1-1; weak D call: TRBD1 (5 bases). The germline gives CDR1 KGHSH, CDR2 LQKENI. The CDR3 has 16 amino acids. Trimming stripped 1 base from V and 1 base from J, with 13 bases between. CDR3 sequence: CASSPLNLQGNTEAFF. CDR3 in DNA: TGTGCCAGCTCACCACTTAACTTGCAGGGGAACACTGAAGCTTTCTTT.

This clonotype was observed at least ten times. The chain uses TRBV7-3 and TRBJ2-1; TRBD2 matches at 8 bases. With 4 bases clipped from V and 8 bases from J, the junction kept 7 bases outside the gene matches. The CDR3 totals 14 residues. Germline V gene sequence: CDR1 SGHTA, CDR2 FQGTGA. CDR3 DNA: TGTGCCAGCAGCTGGGGCGGGGGGCTCCATGAGCAGTTCTTC. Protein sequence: CASSWGGGLHEQFF.

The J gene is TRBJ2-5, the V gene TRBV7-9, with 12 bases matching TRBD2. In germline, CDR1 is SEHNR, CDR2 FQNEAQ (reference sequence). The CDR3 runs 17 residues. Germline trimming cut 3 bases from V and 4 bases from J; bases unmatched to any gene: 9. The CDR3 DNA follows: TGTGCCAGCAGCTTCCGGACTAGCGGGACGGCACCAGAGACCCAGTACTTC. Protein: CASSFRTSGTAPETQYF.

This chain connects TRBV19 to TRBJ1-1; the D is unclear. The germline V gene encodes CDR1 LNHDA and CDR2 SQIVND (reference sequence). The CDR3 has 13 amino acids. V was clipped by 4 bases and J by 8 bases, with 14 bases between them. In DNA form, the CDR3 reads TGTGCCAGTAGTACGGAGGGTAGAACAGAAGCTTTCTTT. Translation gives CASSTEGRTEAFF. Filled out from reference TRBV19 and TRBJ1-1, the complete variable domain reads DGGITQSPKYLFRKEGQNVTLSCEQNLNHDAMYWYRQDPGQGLRLIYYSQIVNDFQKGDIAEGYSVSREKKESFPLTVTSAQKNPTAFYLCASSTEGRTEAFFGQGTRLTVV.

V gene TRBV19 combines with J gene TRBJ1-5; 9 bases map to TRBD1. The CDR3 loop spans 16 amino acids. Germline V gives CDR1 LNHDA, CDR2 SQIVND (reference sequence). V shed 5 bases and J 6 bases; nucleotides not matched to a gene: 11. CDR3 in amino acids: CASSDRTGVAGQPQHF. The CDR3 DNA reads TGTGCCAGTAGTGACCGGACAGGGGTAGCGGGTCAGCCCCAGCATTTT.

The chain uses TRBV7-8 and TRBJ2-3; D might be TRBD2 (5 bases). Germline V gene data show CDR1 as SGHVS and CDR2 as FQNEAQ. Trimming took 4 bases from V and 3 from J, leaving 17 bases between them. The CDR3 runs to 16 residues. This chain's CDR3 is CASSYRMGTRTDTQYF. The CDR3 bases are TGTGCCAGCAGCTACCGAATGGGAACTAGAACAGATACGCAGTATTTT.

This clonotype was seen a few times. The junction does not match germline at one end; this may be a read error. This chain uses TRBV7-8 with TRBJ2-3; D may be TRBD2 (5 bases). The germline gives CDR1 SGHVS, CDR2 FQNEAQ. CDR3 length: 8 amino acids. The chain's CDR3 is CASGPGDF. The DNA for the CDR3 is TGTGCCAGTGGACCCGGGGATTTT.

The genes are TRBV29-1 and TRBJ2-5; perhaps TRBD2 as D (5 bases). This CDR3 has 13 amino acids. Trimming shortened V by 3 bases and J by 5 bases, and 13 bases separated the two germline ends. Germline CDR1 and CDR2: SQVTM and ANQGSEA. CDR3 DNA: TGCAGCGTTGAGTTTGGAGGTTCGGAGACCCAGTACTTC. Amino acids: CSVEFGGSETQYF. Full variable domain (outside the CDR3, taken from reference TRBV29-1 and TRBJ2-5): SAVISQKPSRDICQRGTSLTIQCQVDSQVTMMFWYRQQPGQSLTLIATANQGSEATYESGFVIDKFPISRPNLTFSTLTVSNMSPEDSSIYLCSVEFGGSETQYFGPGTRLLVL.

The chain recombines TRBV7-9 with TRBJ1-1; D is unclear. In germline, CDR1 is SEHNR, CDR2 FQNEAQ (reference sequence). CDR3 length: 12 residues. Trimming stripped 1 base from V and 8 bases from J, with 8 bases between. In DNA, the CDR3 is TGTGCCAGCAGCTTAGTCGGAGGGGAAGCTTTCTTT. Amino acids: CASSLVGGEAFF.

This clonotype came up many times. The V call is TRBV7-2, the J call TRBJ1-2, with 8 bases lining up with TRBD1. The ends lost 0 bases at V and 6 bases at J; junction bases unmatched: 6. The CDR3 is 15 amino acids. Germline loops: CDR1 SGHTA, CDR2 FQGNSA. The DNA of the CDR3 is TGTGCCAGCAGCTTAGCGCTACCAGGGGGCGATGGCTACACCTTC. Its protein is CASSLALPGGDGYTF.